A selection of T cell receptor beta chains follows, all from one sample in a study of shared clonotypes between healthy human individuals. Clones were read by immunoSEQ multiplex PCR, and TCRdb kept only the in-frame ones, dropping some. Here the sample spans 2 million to 2.5 million clones, more than 80% being singletons. The sequencing sample was made of naive CD4+ T cells from PBMCs. The source of these receptors is a man aged 18-30 years in good health. Some clones in this sample may be carry-over from other donors' samples. The CDR3 runs from the conserved cysteine through the conserved F or W. Each record gives: clone size, D gene, V gene, J gene, CDR3 DNA, CDR3 protein. D genes are given only for firm matches. Size values are once, few and many counts, or a class for expanded clones, and some rows have none.

-	-	TRBV10-2	TRBJ2-1	TGCGCCAGTTCGAACCCCAATGAGCAGTTCTTC	CASSNPNEQFF
-	-	TRBV7-3	TRBJ2-1	TGTGCCAGCAGCCCAGGAAGCTCCTACAATGAGCAGTTCTTC	CASSPGSSYNEQFF
-	TRBD1	TRBV11-3	TRBJ1-2	TGTGCCAGCAGCTGGGAAGGACAGGGGGCGGACTATGGCTACACCTTC	CASSWEGQGADYGYTF
-	-	TRBV2	TRBJ2-1	TGTGCCAGCAGTGACGATAACAATGAGCAGTTCTTC	CASSDDNNEQFF
-	-	TRBV7-3	TRBJ2-1	TGTGCCAGCAGTCCGGGGCCCATATCCTACAATGAGCAGTTCTTC	CASSPGPISYNEQFF
-	-	TRBV9	TRBJ1-5	TGTGCCAGCAGCGGCCACGGGGGGCGAGGAGATCAGCCCCAGCATTTT	CASSGHGGRGDQPQHF
-	TRBD1	TRBV7-9	TRBJ1-5	TGTGCCAGCAGCTTATGGGGACAGGGCCACAATCAGCCCCAGCATTTT	CASSLWGQGHNQPQHF
-	-	TRBV28	TRBJ1-2	TGTGCCAGCAGTTTATCTCTCGGGGAGGGCTACACCTTC	CASSLSLGEGYTF
-	TRBD2	TRBV5-4	TRBJ2-1	TGTGCCAGCAGCTTGGGTAGTAGCGGGTCCTACAATGAGCAGTTCTTC	CASSLGSSGSYNEQFF
-	-	TRBV19	TRBJ1-5	TGTGCCAGTAGCCAGGGGAATCAGCCCCAGCATTTT	CASSQGNQPQHF
-	TRBD2	TRBV11-2	TRBJ2-2	TGTGCCAGCAGCTCCGGGGGACTAGCGGGAGTTCGGTGGGACGGGGAGCTGTTTTTT	CASSSGGLAGVRWDGELFF
-	-	TRBV7-7	TRBJ2-2	TGTGCCAGCAGCCCCCGAGCGCCCGGGGAGCTGTTTTTT	CASSPRAPGELFF
once	-	TRBV7-2	TRBJ1-5	TGTGCCAGCAGTATTGGACGCAATCAGCCCCAGCATTTT	CASSIGRNQPQHF
-	-	TRBV18	TRBJ2-2	TGTGCCACCTCAGAAACGGGGGAGCTGTTTTTT	CATSETGELFF
-	-	TRBV5-1	TRBJ2-5	TGCGCCAGCAGCCTGTTGGGGGAGACCCAGTACTTC	CASSLLGETQYF
once	-	TRBV20-1	TRBJ2-3	TGCAGTGCTACGATAAGGGATACGCAGTATTTT	CSATIRDTQYF
-	-	TRBV7-2	TRBJ2-2	TGTGCCAGCAGCCAGGAGCGGAACAGGGCATTCGGGGAGCTGTTTTTT	CASSQERNRAFGELFF
-	TRBD1	TRBV30	TRBJ1-4	TGTGCCTGGAAGGGAGGGGGCAAACTGTTTTTT	CAWKGGGKLFF
-	-	TRBV6-1	TRBJ1-5	TGTGCCAGCAGAGGTGTCGATCAGCCCCAGCATTTT	CASRGVDQPQHF
-	-	TRBV27	TRBJ2-2	TGTGCCAGCAGTTTGGGACGGGGAGGGAACACCGGGGAGCTGTTTTTT	CASSLGRGGNTGELFF
-	TRBD1	TRBV19	TRBJ1-2	TGTGCCAGTAGTATGGGACAGGGAACTATTAACTATGGCTACACCTTC	CASSMGQGTINYGYTF
-	-	TRBV11-3	TRBJ2-2	TGTGCCAGCAGCAAAGGAGGGACGGGAACTTCTCTAAACACCGGGGAGCTGTTTTTT	CASSKGGTGTSLNTGELFF
once	TRBD1	TRBV28	TRBJ2-5	TGTGCCAGCAGCTCCCCCTGGCGGGACAGGGGCAGTGAGACCCAGTACTTC	CASSSPWRDRGSETQYF
-	TRBD1	TRBV18	TRBJ1-2	TGTGCCAGCTCACCCAGCCAGGGGCAGGGGGCGAACTATGGCTACACCTTC	CASSPSQGQGANYGYTF
-	TRBD1	TRBV19	TRBJ1-2	TGTGCCAGCTCAGGGGGCGCGATCAATGGCTACACCTTC	CASSGGAINGYTF
-	-	TRBV5-6	TRBJ1-2	TGTGCCAGCAGCCCGGGGACCAACTATGGCTACACCTTC	CASSPGTNYGYTF
-	-	TRBV27	TRBJ1-5	TGTGCCAGCAGTTTATCGAGGGGGGGTCCTCAGCCCCAGCATTTT	CASSLSRGGPQPQHF